The text below deals with one T cell receptor (beta chain). The antigen is unknown. Trimming removed 0 bases at V and 4 bases at J, with 6 bases between. The CDR3 runs 12 residues. Germline CDR1 and CDR2: GTSNPN and SVGIG (reference sequence). Using immunoSEQ multiplex PCR, the repertoire was profiled, and TCRdb retains in-frame clones only, with some absent. Of nearly 110,000 clones listed, about 92% were seen once; the top ten hold around 7.6%. This sample was taken from a study of T cell responses to AZD1222 COVID-19 vaccine. Study observations and caveats: Spike-specific TCR repertoires showed rising breadth and depth after two AZD1222 doses.

The sample consisted of peripheral blood, taken 28 days after the second AZD1222 dose. This sequence joins TRBV30 and TRBJ1-2; no clear D gene. The TCR originated in an adult who received the AZD1222 COVID-19 vaccine. CDR3 residues: CAWSVNGYGYTF. DNA for the CDR3: TGTGCCTGGAGTGTAAATGGCTATGGCTACACCTTC. The full variable domain, with the rest looked up from reference TRBV30 and TRBJ1-2, is SQTIHQWPATLVQPVGSPLSLECTVEGTSNPNLYWYRQAAGRGLQLLFYSVGIGQISSEVPQNLSASRPQDRQFILSSKKLLLSDSGFYLCAWSVNGYGYTFGSGTRLTVV.